These 11 T cell receptor beta chains were all obtained from the same sample, sequenced in a study of brain T cells in children with intractable seizures. TCRdb's table, derived via immunoSEQ multiplex PCR, lists solely in-frame clones and lacks some. The sample lists under 150,000 clones; 94% were seen once. Here the sequenced sample was peripheral blood, taken at surgery. Receptor source: a boy less than two years old with hemimegalencephaly and intractable seizures.

The chain couples TRBV27 to TRBJ2-1; D might be TRBD2 (6 bases). CDR1 MNHEY and CDR2 SMNVEV come from the germline V gene (reference sequence). The CDR3 consists of 15 residues. The V gene lost 5 bases and the J gene lost 7 bases, with 18 bases spanning the gap. CDR3 coding DNA: TGTGCCAGCAGTCAATCCCCGCCCCGGGGGAATGAGCAGTTCTTC. Protein sequence: CASSQSPPRGNEQFF.

The CDR3 DNA is TGTGCCATCAGCGGGACCAGGTTGTTCTTC. Its protein is CAISGTRLFF. The chain has TRBV10-3 and TRBJ2-1; D possibly matches TRBD1 or TRBD2 (5 bases each). The length of the CDR3 is 10 residues. The V gene lost 6 bases and the J gene lost 15 bases, with 12 bases spanning the gap. CDR1 ENHRY and CDR2 SYGVKD come from the germline V gene.

Turning to this clone: At one end the junction does not follow the germline gene, possibly because of a read error. The chain combines TRBV7-9 with TRBJ2-1; 11 bases fit TRBD2. Germline loops: CDR1 SEHNR, CDR2 FQNEAQ (reference sequence). The CDR3 covers 12 residues. This CDR3 is CASSLGLAARLF. The CDR3 DNA reads TGTGCCAGCAGCCTGGGACTAGCGGCTAGGCTCTTC. The full variable domain, rest sourced from reference TRBV7-9 and TRBJ2-1, is DTGVSQNPRHKITKRGQNVTFRCDPISEHNRLYWYRQTLGQGPEFLTYFQNEAQLEKSRLLSDRFSAERPKGSFSTLEIQRTEQGDSAMYLCASSLGLAARLFGPGTRLTVL.

In this sample, this clone turned up once. The chain uses TRBV29-1 and TRBJ1-1, with 11 bases aligning to TRBD1. With V trimmed by 7 bases and J by 6 bases, 10 bases remained unmatched. The CDR3 spans 14 residues. Germline lookup yields CDR1 SQVTM and CDR2 ANQGSEA. This chain's CDR3 is CSARRDRGYAEAFF. CDR3 nucleotide sequence: TGCAGCGCCAGAAGGGACAGGGGGTACGCTGAAGCTTTCTTT. Together with reference TRBV29-1 and TRBJ1-1, the CDR3 gives the full variable domain: SAVISQKPSRDICQRGTSLTIQCQVDSQVTMMFWYRQQPGQSLTLIATANQGSEATYESGFVIDKFPISRPNLTFSTLTVSNMSPEDSSIYLCSARRDRGYAEAFFGQGTRLTVV.

The chain links TRBV28 to TRBJ2-1; D is possibly TRBD2 (6 bases). Germline V gives CDR1 MDHEN, CDR2 SYDVKM. This CDR3 has 13 residues. V was cut by 4 bases and J by 7 bases, with 11 bases left in between. The CDR3 sequence is CASSWGTVNEQFF. CDR3 in DNA: TGTGCCAGCAGTTGGGGGACTGTAAATGAGCAGTTCTTC.

The chain carries TRBV6-2 or TRBV6-3 and TRBJ2-2; TRBD1 matches 7 bases. CDR1 and CDR2 from the germline V gene are MNHEY and SVGEGT. The CDR3 runs 16 residues. V was clipped by 2 bases and J by 4 bases; unmatched bases: 7. For the CDR3, the DNA is TGTGCCAGCAGTTACCCACAGGGGACGGGCACCGGGGAGCTGTTTTTT. This sequence encodes CASSYPQGTGTGELFF.

The chain employs TRBV27 and TRBJ2-1; perhaps TRBD2 as D (6 bases). V was trimmed by 11 bases and J by 9 bases, leaving 14 bases between them. In germline, CDR1 is MNHEY, CDR2 SMNVEV (reference sequence). This CDR3 has 11 residues. CDR3 coding DNA: TGTGCCCTAGGACTGGGGGGTGAGCAGTTCTTC. It translates to CALGLGGEQFF.

The genes are TRBV4-1 and TRBJ1-4; TRBD1 agrees at 7 bases. V shed 0 bases, J shed 8 bases, and the junction held 12 bases outside the gene matches. Germline assignment: CDR1 MGHRA and CDR2 YSYEKL. The CDR3 spans 17 residues. CDR3 loop: CASSQEWGLTGREKLFF. CDR3 in DNA: TGCGCCAGCAGCCAAGAATGGGGGTTGACAGGGCGCGAAAAACTGTTTTTT.

This sequence joins TRBV4-2 and TRBJ2-1; 11 bases align to TRBD2. V trimming: 3 bases; J trimming: 4 bases; junction bases outside the gene matches: 8. Germline loops: CDR1 LGHNA, CDR2 YNFKEQ. CDR3 size: 17 residues. The CDR3 DNA sequence: TGTGCCAGCAGCCAGAGGGGGGGGACTAGCGGATACAATGAGCAGTTCTTC. This gives the protein CASSQRGGTSGYNEQFF.

This clone turned up a few times. The chain carries TRBV2 and TRBJ1-5; 7 positions match TRBD1. This CDR3 contains 14 residues. Germline CDR1 is SNHLY and CDR2 is FYNNEI. With V trimmed by 2 bases and J by 5 bases, 3 bases remained unmatched. CDR3 bases: TGTGCCAGCAGTGAACAGGGGGGGGATCAGCCCCAGCATTTT. This codes for CASSEQGGDQPQHF.

CDR3 loop: CASSVGLAPLTGELFF. CDR3 DNA: TGTGCCAGCAGCGTAGGGCTAGCGCCCCTCACCGGGGAGCTGTTTTTT. The chain couples TRBV9 to TRBJ2-2; D possibly corresponds to TRBD2 (6 bases). The germline CDR1 and CDR2 sequences are SGDLS and YYNGEE. With 0 bases removed from V and 4 bases from J, the gap between germline ends came to 13 bases. The CDR3 is made up of 16 amino acids. The complete variable domain, with remaining parts taken from reference TRBV9 and TRBJ2-2, reads DSGVTQTPKHLITATGQRVTLRCSPRSGDLSVYWYQQSLDQGLQFLIQYYNGEERAKGNILERFSAQQFPDLHSELNLSSLELGDSALYFCASSVGLAPLTGELFFGEGSRLTVL.